These 13 T cell receptor beta chains were sequenced from one sample in a study of T cell changes during pregnancy in multiple sclerosis. Clones were read by immunoSEQ multiplex PCR, and TCRdb kept only the in-frame ones, dropping some. The sample consists of tens of thousands of clones, about 91% of them appearing once. Sample: CD4+ T cells from peripheral blood mononuclear cells, taken in the first trimester of pregnancy. The receptors shown here come from a female donor with multiple sclerosis, enrolled in a pregnancy study.

V and J are TRBV6-6 and TRBJ1-2, with 7 bases aligning to TRBD1. After removal of 4 bases from V and 14 bases from J, the junction contained 22 bases not matched to a gene. From germline, CDR1 is MNHNY and CDR2 SVGAGI (reference sequence). The CDR3 is 16 amino acids. The CDR3 loop is CASSFKTLGQPSGQTF. CDR3 bases: TGTGCCAGCAGTTTCAAAACCCTGGGACAGCCCAGTGGACAGACCTTC.

The chain joins TRBV9 to TRBJ2-5; D is ambiguous. The V end lost 1 base, the J end lost 5 bases, and 9 bases lay between the germline ends. CDR3 size: 13 residues. Germline values: CDR1 SGDLS, CDR2 YYNGEE. Written as DNA, the CDR3 is TGTGCCAGCAGCGTATACGGGTGGGAGACCCAGTACTTC. It translates to CASSVYGWETQYF.

This sequence joins TRBV23-1 and TRBJ1-1, with 7 bases that match TRBD1. TRBV23-1 belongs to the ORF category, with a function that is uncertain. CDR3 length: 19 amino acids. V shed 0 bases, J shed 1 base, and the junction held 14 bases outside the gene matches. The chain's CDR3 is CASSQSQSPGGDRNTEAFF. The DNA of the CDR3 is TGCGCCAGCAGTCAATCTCAGTCTCCGGGCGGGGACAGGAACACTGAAGCTTTCTTT.

The CDR3 DNA follows: TGTGCCAGCAGCTTGTATACTAGCGGGGGATTCCATGAGCAGTTCTTC. Its protein is CASSLYTSGGFHEQFF. The chain couples TRBV5-4 to TRBJ2-1, with TRBD2 matching 11 bases. The germline CDR1 and CDR2 sequences are SGHNT and YYREEE (reference sequence). The CDR3 is 16 amino acids. Trimming cost V 1 base and J 8 bases; bases outside gene matches: 8. Drawing the rest from reference TRBV5-4 and TRBJ2-1, the complete variable domain is ETGVTQSPTHLIKTRGQQVTLRCSSQSGHNTVSWYQQALGQGPQFIFQYYREEENGRGNFPPRFSGLQFPNYSSELNVNALELDDSALYLCASSLYTSGGFHEQFFGPGTRLTVL.

The CDR3 sequence: CASTWDRVRETQYF. The CDR3 DNA follows: TGTGCCAGCACCTGGGACAGAGTGCGGGAGACCCAGTACTTC. The rearrangement uses TRBV6-5 and TRBJ2-5, with TRBD1 matching 7 bases. CDR3 size: 14 residues. The V and J ends lost 7 bases and 5 bases, in that order; junction bases with no gene match: 10. Germline values: CDR1 MNHEY, CDR2 SVGAGI.

The CDR3, as DNA: TGTGCCAGCAGTGACAACTTGAGGGTACTCGAGACCCAGTACTTC. It is translated as CASSDNLRVLETQYF. V is TRBV2 and J is TRBJ2-5; the D gene is possibly TRBD2 (5 bases). With 3 bases removed from V and 5 bases from J, the gap between germline ends came to 16 bases. Germline loops: CDR1 SNHLY, CDR2 FYNNEI. The CDR3 spans 15 residues.

The CDR3 sequence is CASSLRPLSPLHF. The CDR3, as DNA: TGTGCCAGCAGCTTGAGGCCGCTTTCACCCCTCCACTTT. The rearrangement links TRBV11-1 to TRBJ1-6; D uncertain. This CDR3 comprises 13 residues. Trimming removed 3 bases at V and 9 bases at J, with 9 bases between. Germline loops: CDR1 SGHAT, CDR2 FQDESV (reference sequence). Based on the CDR3 plus reference TRBV11-1 and TRBJ1-6, the full variable domain is EAEVAQSPRYKITEKSQAVAFWCDPISGHATLYWYRQILGQGPELLVQFQDESVVDDSQLPKDRFSAERLKGVDSTLKIQPAELGDSAMYLCASSLRPLSPLHFGNGTRLTVT.

This sequence joins TRBV5-6 and TRBJ1-6, with D perhaps matching TRBD1 (5 bases). Germline CDR1 SGHDT, CDR2 YYEEEE. The CDR3 length is 15 residues. The ends were cut back, 1 base at V and 8 bases at J, with 13 bases in the middle. The CDR3 nucleotides are TGTGCCAGCAGCTTGACCAGGGTGAGAGATTCACCCCTCCACTTT. Translating it yields CASSLTRVRDSPLHF.

CDR3: CASSQGSGQGSYEQYF. DNA of the CDR3: TGCGCCAGCAGCCAAGGGTCGGGACAGGGGTCCTACGAGCAGTACTTC. The chain joins TRBV4-3 to TRBJ2-7; 10 bases agree with TRBD1. This CDR3 is 16 amino acids long. Per the germline V gene, CDR1 is LGHNA and CDR2 is YSLEER. V shed 1 base and J 1 base; nucleotides not matched to a gene: 4.

This rearrangement joins TRBV7-3 to TRBJ2-7; D might be TRBD1 (6 bases). Germline lookup yields CDR1 SGHTA and CDR2 FQGTGA. The CDR3 contains 13 residues. The V and J ends lost 2 bases and 7 bases respectively, with 12 bases between them. The CDR3 sequence: CASSLGVGAEQYF. In nucleotides, the CDR3 is TGTGCCAGCAGCTTAGGGGTGGGGGCGGAGCAGTACTTC.

This clone was counted once. The J gene is TRBJ2-1, the V gene TRBV5-1; 7 bases are shared with TRBD1. Germline values: CDR1 SGHRS, CDR2 YFSETQ. The CDR3 is made up of 15 amino acids. The V and J ends lost 4 bases and 4 bases, in that order; junction bases with no gene match: 8. The CDR3 spells CASSTGDRTYNEQFF. For the CDR3, the DNA is TGCGCCAGCAGCACCGGGGACAGAACATACAATGAGCAGTTCTTC.

The V gene is TRBV7-9, the J gene TRBJ2-4; TRBD1 matches 8 bases. This CDR3 contains 17 residues. V gave up 2 bases and J gave up 9 bases; unmatched junction bases: 15. CDR1 and CDR2 (germline): SEHNR, FQNEAQ (reference sequence). Here the CDR3 DNA reads TGTGCCAGCAGCTTACCCTGGCAGGGAAGAGGACAGGGCATTCAGTACTTC. Translating it yields CASSLPWQGRGQGIQYF.

The chain has TRBV27 and TRBJ1-2; tentative D call: TRBD1 (6 bases). Between the trimmed V and J ends, which lost 5 bases and 5 bases, there was a span of 12 bases. The CDR3 has 13 amino acids. Germline V gene sequence: CDR1 MNHEY, CDR2 SMNVEV (reference sequence). In DNA form, the CDR3 reads TGTGCCAGCAGTCCCTTCACAGGGTATGGCTACACCTTC. This gives the protein CASSPFTGYGYTF.